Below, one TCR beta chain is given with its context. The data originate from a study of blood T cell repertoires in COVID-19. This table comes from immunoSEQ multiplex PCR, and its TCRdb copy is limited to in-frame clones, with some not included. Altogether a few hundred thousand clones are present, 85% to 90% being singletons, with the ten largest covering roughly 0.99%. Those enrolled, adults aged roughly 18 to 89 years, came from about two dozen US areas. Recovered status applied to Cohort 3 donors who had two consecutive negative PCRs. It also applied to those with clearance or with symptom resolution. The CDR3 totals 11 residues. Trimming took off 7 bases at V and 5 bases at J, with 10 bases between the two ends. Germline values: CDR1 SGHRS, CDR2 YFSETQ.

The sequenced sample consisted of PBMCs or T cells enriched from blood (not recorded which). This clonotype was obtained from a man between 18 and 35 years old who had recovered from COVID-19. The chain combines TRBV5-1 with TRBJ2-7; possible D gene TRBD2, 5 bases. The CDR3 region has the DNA TGCGCCAGCCGGGAATGGGACGAGCAGTACTTC. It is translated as CASREWDEQYF.